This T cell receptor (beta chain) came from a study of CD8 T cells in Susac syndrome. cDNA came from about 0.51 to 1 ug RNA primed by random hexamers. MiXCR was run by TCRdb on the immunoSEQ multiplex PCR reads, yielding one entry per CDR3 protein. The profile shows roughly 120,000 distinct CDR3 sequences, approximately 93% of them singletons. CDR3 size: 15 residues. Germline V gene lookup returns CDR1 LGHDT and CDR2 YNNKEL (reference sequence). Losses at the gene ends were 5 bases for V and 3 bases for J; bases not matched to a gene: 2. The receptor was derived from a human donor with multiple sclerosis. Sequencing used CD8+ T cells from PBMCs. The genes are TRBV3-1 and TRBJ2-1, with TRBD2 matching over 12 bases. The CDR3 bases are TGTGCCAGCAGCGAACTAGCGGGGGGCTACAATGAGCAGTTCTTC. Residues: CASSELAGGYNEQFF.